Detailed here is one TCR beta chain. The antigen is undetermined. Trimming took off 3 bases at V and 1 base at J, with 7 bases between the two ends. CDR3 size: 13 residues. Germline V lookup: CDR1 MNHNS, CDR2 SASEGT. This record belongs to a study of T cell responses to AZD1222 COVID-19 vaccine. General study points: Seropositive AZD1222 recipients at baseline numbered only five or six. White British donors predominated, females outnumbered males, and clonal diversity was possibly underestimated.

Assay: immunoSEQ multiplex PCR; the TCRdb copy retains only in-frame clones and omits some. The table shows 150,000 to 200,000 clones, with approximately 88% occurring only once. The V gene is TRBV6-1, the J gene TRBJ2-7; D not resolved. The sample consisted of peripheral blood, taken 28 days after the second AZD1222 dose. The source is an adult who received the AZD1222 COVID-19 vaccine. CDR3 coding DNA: TGTGCCAGCAGTGATGGCCAGTCCTACGAGCAGTACTTC. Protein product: CASSDGQSYEQYF.